This is a list of T cell receptor beta chains from one sample in a study of shared clonotypes between healthy human individuals. Some clones are missing from TCRdb's copy, which holds only in-frame ones; the method was immunoSEQ multiplex PCR. Of about 340,000 clones in the sample, around four fifths are singletons; the top ten hold less than 11%. The sample consisted of memory CD4+ T cells sorted from blood. The receptors derive from a man aged 25-45 years in good health. Each CDR3 is given with its conserved first and last residue. Fields, in order: clone size, J gene, V gene, D gene, CDR3 protein, CDR3 DNA. D genes are given only for firm matches. Where a row states a size, it is once, few, many or the class of an expanded clone; other rows omit it.

abundance: .; j_gene: TRBJ2-4; v_gene: TRBV11-2; d_gene: .; CDR3aa: CASSQTSSGVQNIQYF; CDR3nt: TGTGCCAGCAGTCAAACCTCCTCAGGGGTCCAAAACATTCAGTACTTC
abundance: .; j_gene: TRBJ1-2; v_gene: TRBV7-2; d_gene: .; CDR3aa: CASSFLGVAGRDYGYTF; CDR3nt: TGTGCCAGCAGCTTTTTGGGAGTTGCCGGTAGAGACTATGGCTACACCTTC
abundance: .; j_gene: TRBJ2-1; v_gene: TRBV12-2; d_gene: .; CDR3aa: CASRPIAGVSSYNEQFF; CDR3nt: TGTGCAAGTCGCCCCATAGCGGGAGTTTCGTCCTACAATGAGCAGTTCTTC
abundance: .; j_gene: TRBJ2-7; v_gene: TRBV7-2; d_gene: TRBD2; CDR3aa: CASSLTSGPYYEQYF; CDR3nt: TGTGCCAGCAGCCTGACTAGCGGGCCCTACTACGAGCAGTACTTC
abundance: .; j_gene: TRBJ2-3; v_gene: TRBV19; d_gene: TRBD2; CDR3aa: CASRKERYSGRVGDTQYF; CDR3nt: TGTGCCAGTAGGAAAGAGCGATATAGCGGGAGAGTCGGGGATACGCAGTATTTT
abundance: .; j_gene: TRBJ2-3; v_gene: TRBV4-1; d_gene: .; CDR3aa: CASSRLVFTDTQYF; CDR3nt: TGCGCCAGCAGCCGACTAGTTTTCACAGATACGCAGTATTTT
abundance: .; j_gene: TRBJ1-2; v_gene: TRBV18; d_gene: .; CDR3aa: CASSPYTSEGYTF; CDR3nt: TGTGCCAGCTCACCCTACACGTCAGAAGGCTACACCTTC
abundance: once; j_gene: TRBJ2-5; v_gene: TRBV19; d_gene: TRBD1; CDR3aa: CASSNRDRGSQYF; CDR3nt: TGTGCCAGTAGTAACCGGGACAGGGGGTCCCAGTACTTC
abundance: .; j_gene: TRBJ2-7; v_gene: TRBV7-3; d_gene: .; CDR3aa: CASNPEGGGEQYF; CDR3nt: TGTGCCAGCAATCCCGAGGGAGGCGGCGAGCAGTACTTC
abundance: once; j_gene: TRBJ1-2; v_gene: TRBV6-5; d_gene: .; CDR3aa: CASSYGANYGYTF; CDR3nt: TGTGCCAGCAGTTACGGAGCTAACTATGGCTACACCTTC
abundance: .; j_gene: TRBJ2-7; v_gene: TRBV5-6; d_gene: TRBD1; CDR3aa: CASSLNHDRGGTWQYF; CDR3nt: TGTGCCAGCAGCTTAAATCATGACAGGGGGGGAACTTGGCAGTACTTC
abundance: .; j_gene: TRBJ2-7; v_gene: TRBV2; d_gene: .; CDR3aa: CASGPAVPYEQYF; CDR3nt: TGTGCCAGCGGGCCAGCGGTTCCCTACGAGCAGTACTTC
abundance: .; j_gene: TRBJ2-5; v_gene: TRBV11-2; d_gene: .; CDR3aa: CASSLGISETQYF; CDR3nt: TGTGCCAGCAGCTTAGGTATATCGGAGACCCAGTACTTC
abundance: .; j_gene: TRBJ2-2; v_gene: TRBV7-7; d_gene: TRBD2; CDR3aa: CASSLEGLAGELFF; CDR3nt: TGTGCTAGCAGCTTAGAGGGACTAGCCGGGGAGCTGTTTTTT
abundance: few; j_gene: TRBJ2-5; v_gene: TRBV25-1; d_gene: .; CDR3aa: CASSGVNQETQYF; CDR3nt: TGTGCCAGCAGTGGGGTGAACCAAGAGACCCAGTACTTC
abundance: .; j_gene: TRBJ1-4; v_gene: TRBV5-4; d_gene: TRBD1; CDR3aa: CASSSPGQGGEKLFF; CDR3nt: TGTGCCAGCAGCTCACCGGGACAGGGGGGTGAAAAACTGTTTTTT
abundance: .; j_gene: TRBJ2-7; v_gene: TRBV18; d_gene: TRBD2; CDR3aa: CASSPGTTEQYF; CDR3nt: TGTGCCAGCTCCCCCGGGACTACCGAGCAGTACTTC
abundance: .; j_gene: TRBJ2-5; v_gene: TRBV4-2; d_gene: .; CDR3aa: CASSQNQPGIETQYF; CDR3nt: TGTGCCAGCAGCCAAAATCAGCCGGGGATCGAGACCCAGTACTTC
abundance: .; j_gene: TRBJ2-4; v_gene: TRBV5-4; d_gene: .; CDR3aa: CASSLGVGGTKNIQYF; CDR3nt: TGTGCCAGCAGCTTGGGGGTCGGGGGCACCAAAAACATTCAGTACTTC
abundance: few; j_gene: TRBJ2-1; v_gene: TRBV6-1; d_gene: .; CDR3aa: CASRKGGGDEQFF; CDR3nt: TGTGCCAGCAGAAAGGGGGGAGGCGATGAGCAGTTCTTC
abundance: .; j_gene: TRBJ2-3; v_gene: TRBV14; d_gene: .; CDR3aa: CASSQEQVSLTQYF; CDR3nt: TGTGCCAGCAGCCAAGAACAGGTTTCCCTTACGCAGTATTTT
abundance: once; j_gene: TRBJ2-3; v_gene: TRBV7-2; d_gene: .; CDR3aa: CASSRGASGKGDTQYF; CDR3nt: TGTGCCAGCAGCCGAGGGGCTAGTGGGAAAGGAGATACGCAGTATTTT
abundance: .; j_gene: TRBJ2-2; v_gene: TRBV6-6; d_gene: .; CDR3aa: CASSGGVVNTGELFF; CDR3nt: TGTGCCAGCAGTGGCGGTGTGGTGAACACCGGGGAGCTGTTTTTT
abundance: .; j_gene: TRBJ1-4; v_gene: TRBV4-1; d_gene: .; CDR3aa: CASSQIVGTTNEKLFF; CDR3nt: TGCGCCAGCAGCCAAATCGTCGGGACAACTAATGAAAAACTGTTTTTT
abundance: .; j_gene: TRBJ2-1; v_gene: TRBV19; d_gene: TRBD1; CDR3aa: CASTSGTGSHNEQFF; CDR3nt: TGTGCCAGTACTTCTGGGACAGGGAGCCACAATGAGCAGTTCTTC
abundance: .; j_gene: TRBJ1-2; v_gene: TRBV29-1; d_gene: .; CDR3aa: CSVTPDGKNYGYTF; CDR3nt: TGCAGCGTCACCCCGGACGGGAAAAACTATGGCTACACCTTC
abundance: .; j_gene: TRBJ2-7; v_gene: TRBV20-1; d_gene: TRBD1; CDR3aa: CSARGQYEQYF; CDR3nt: TGCAGTGCTCGGGGACAGTACGAGCAGTACTTC
abundance: .; j_gene: TRBJ2-1; v_gene: TRBV5-1; d_gene: TRBD1; CDR3aa: CASSPGTGNEQFF; CDR3nt: TGCGCCAGCAGCCCCGGGACAGGGAATGAGCAGTTCTTC
abundance: .; j_gene: TRBJ1-1; v_gene: TRBV4-3; d_gene: .; CDR3aa: CASSQFGQGLGGTEAFF; CDR3nt: TGCGCCAGCAGCCAATTTGGCCAGGGTTTGGGGGGCACTGAAGCTTTCTTT
abundance: once; j_gene: TRBJ2-5; v_gene: TRBV19; d_gene: .; CDR3aa: CASSSALFQETQYF; CDR3nt: TGTGCCAGTAGTTCGGCGCTCTTCCAAGAGACCCAGTACTTC
abundance: few; j_gene: TRBJ2-3; v_gene: TRBV10-3; d_gene: .; CDR3aa: CATKLSSSTDTQYF; CDR3nt: TGTGCCACCAAACTGAGTTCTAGCACAGATACGCAGTATTTT
abundance: .; j_gene: TRBJ2-7; v_gene: TRBV21-1; d_gene: .; CDR3aa: CASGRTVTYEQYF; CDR3nt: TGTGCCAGCGGAAGGACGGTTACCTACGAGCAGTACTTC
abundance: .; j_gene: TRBJ2-6; v_gene: TRBV6-1; d_gene: TRBD1; CDR3aa: CASSETGTGRAGANVLTF; CDR3nt: TGTGCCAGCAGTGAAACCGGGACAGGGAGGGCTGGGGCCAACGTCCTGACTTTC
abundance: .; j_gene: TRBJ2-1; v_gene: TRBV19; d_gene: TRBD2; CDR3aa: CASRTGASGRNEQFF; CDR3nt: TGTGCCAGTCGAACCGGAGCTAGCGGGAGGAATGAGCAGTTCTTC
abundance: .; j_gene: TRBJ1-1; v_gene: TRBV10-3; d_gene: TRBD1; CDR3aa: CAISAPPGTGINTEAFF; CDR3nt: TGTGCCATCAGTGCGCCTCCAGGGACAGGGATAAACACTGAAGCTTTCTTT
abundance: .; j_gene: TRBJ2-7; v_gene: TRBV19; d_gene: .; CDR3aa: CASSTPGLYEQYF; CDR3nt: TGTGCCAGTAGTACCCCGGGTCTGTACGAGCAGTACTTC
abundance: .; j_gene: TRBJ2-1; v_gene: TRBV19; d_gene: TRBD2; CDR3aa: CASRQRTSGSSYNEQFF; CDR3nt: TGTGCCAGTAGACAACGGACTAGCGGGAGCTCCTACAATGAGCAGTTCTTC
abundance: .; j_gene: TRBJ2-2; v_gene: TRBV6-5; d_gene: TRBD1; CDR3aa: CASSKQGANTGELFF; CDR3nt: TGTGCCAGCAGCAAACAGGGGGCGAACACCGGGGAGCTGTTTTTT
abundance: .; j_gene: TRBJ2-7; v_gene: TRBV7-8; d_gene: TRBD2; CDR3aa: CASSLVGGSWEEQYF; CDR3nt: TGTGCCAGCAGCTTAGTGGGCGGGAGTTGGGAAGAGCAGTACTTC
abundance: .; j_gene: TRBJ2-2; v_gene: TRBV6-4; d_gene: TRBD2; CDR3aa: CASSVLAGGGTGELFF; CDR3nt: TGTGCCAGCAGTGTCCTAGCGGGAGGAGGGACCGGGGAGCTGTTTTTT
abundance: .; j_gene: TRBJ2-7; v_gene: TRBV29-1; d_gene: .; CDR3aa: CSVKTNLRGYEQYF; CDR3nt: TGCAGCGTTAAGACTAATCTACGGGGTTACGAGCAGTACTTC
abundance: .; j_gene: TRBJ1-2; v_gene: TRBV28; d_gene: TRBD1; CDR3aa: CASSLRWSGQGGGYTF; CDR3nt: TGTGCCAGCAGTTTAAGGTGGTCGGGACAGGGAGGGGGCTACACCTTC
abundance: .; j_gene: TRBJ1-3; v_gene: TRBV4-3; d_gene: .; CDR3aa: CASSQDPPDKIRSGNTIYF; CDR3nt: TGCGCCAGCAGCCAAGATCCCCCGGACAAAATACGCTCTGGAAACACCATATATTTT
abundance: once; j_gene: TRBJ2-3; v_gene: TRBV6-5; d_gene: .; CDR3aa: CASSYFGDTQYF; CDR3nt: TGTGCCAGCAGTTACTTCGGGGATACGCAGTATTTT
abundance: few; j_gene: TRBJ2-7; v_gene: TRBV4-2; d_gene: TRBD2; CDR3aa: CASSREDGRASYEQYF; CDR3nt: TGTGCCAGCAGCCGAGAGGACGGGAGGGCCTCCTACGAGCAGTACTTC